This T cell receptor beta chain derives from a study of cytomegalovirus exposure and HLA in healthy donors. Those who donated were healthy bone marrow donors. Despite likely unrecorded immune exposures, the donors were nominally healthy at the time of sampling. V shed 9 bases and J shed 8 bases, with 11 bases lying between them. This CDR3 contains 12 residues. The germline V gene encodes CDR1 ENHRY and CDR2 SYGVKD. This clone was seen a few times. Its target is unknown. Points from the study as a whole: Association of a missense DCLRE1C variant with TCR beta V- and J-gene trimming was reported in a later analysis.

The study ran its PCR with 60 Vbeta and 13 Jbeta primers. The data were produced by immunoSEQ multiplex PCR, yet TCRdb's version contains in-frame clones alone and is incomplete. The table has about 130,000 clones, approximately 61% seen once. The rearrangement links TRBV10-3 to TRBJ1-6; D not resolved. This sequence originates from a human donor in good health. Sequences were obtained from PBMCs. CDR3 sequence: CAIATGDSPLHF. Written as DNA, the CDR3 is TGTGCCATTGCGACTGGAGATTCACCCCTCCACTTT.